The present TCR beta chain was sequenced within a study of cytomegalovirus exposure and HLA in healthy donors. V gave up 4 bases and J gave up 1 base; unmatched junction bases: 1. CDR1 LGHNA and CDR2 YNFKEQ come from the germline V gene. CDR3 size: 13 residues. The PCR employed 60 Vbeta primers together with 13 Jbeta primers. Repertoires were generated with immunoSEQ multiplex PCR, while TCRdb's copy carries only in-frame clones and drops some. The table records about 230,000 clones, roughly 84% of them present only once. The chain is built from TRBV4-2 and TRBJ2-7, with 7 positions matching TRBD2. Sequencing was performed on PBMCs. This TCR came from a human donor in good health. CDR3 DNA sequence: TGTGCCAGCAGCCCGGGAGGTTCCTACGAGCAGTACTTC. Its protein product is CASSPGGSYEQYF.